This T cell receptor beta chain was retrieved from a study of T cell responses to AZD1222 COVID-19 vaccine. Study summary: Analyses pooled second doses at about 4 or about 12 weeks.

Here immunoSEQ multiplex PCR was the method, and the copy in TCRdb shows in-frame clones only, minus some. In the table there are 95,000 to 150,000 clones, roughly nine tenths of which are singletons. Whole-study results and caveats: White British ancestry dominated among donors, who included more females, and clonal diversity was possibly underestimated.

Germline lookup yields CDR1 KGHDR and CDR2 SFDVKD. V dropped 11 bases and J dropped 4 bases, with 11 bases sitting between them. CDR3 length equals 12 residues. Notes on this clone: Its antigen is unknown.

Source: peripheral blood, taken on day 0 of AZD1222 vaccination. J is TRBJ1-5 and V is TRBV24-1, with D tentatively TRBD1 (6 bases). This receptor was identified in an adult in good health. Written as DNA, the CDR3 is TGTGCCATCGCAACAGGGAATCAGCCCCAGCATTTT. Translating gives CAIATGNQPQHF.